Listed here is a single TCR beta chain. 13 Jbeta primers and 60 Vbeta primers were used for the PCR. Repertoires were generated with immunoSEQ multiplex PCR, while TCRdb's copy carries only in-frame clones and drops some. The sample contains roughly 190,000 clones, roughly 12% of which appear only once. The source of the sample is a study of cytomegalovirus exposure and HLA in healthy donors. CDR3 length: 16 amino acids. This receptor was obtained from a man aged 50 to 59 in good health and CMV-seropositive. Sequencing input: PBMCs. V gene TRBV1 combines with J gene TRBJ2-7; the tabulated D call, TRBD1, remains unverified against the DNA. TRBV1 is recorded as a pseudogene. For the CDR3, the DNA is TGCACCAGCAGCCAAGCTCCGGCAGGACAAACCTACGAGCAGTACGTC. It codes for CTSSQAPAGQTYEQYV.